These 30 T cell receptor beta chains share one sample of origin, sequenced in a study of graft-versus-host responses after intestinal transplantation. Data came from immunoSEQ multiplex PCR; TCRdb stores just in-frame clones and leaves some out. The sample records 90,000 to 150,000 clones, 90% to 95% being singletons. No antigens are known for them. The sample consisted of unstimulated CD8+ T cells sorted from spleen or lymph node cells, taken before intestinal transplant. The receptors come from a human donor who received an intestinal transplant.

This chain connects TRBV27 to TRBJ2-3, with D unresolved. Trimming cost V 5 bases and J 0 bases, with 6 bases left between them. Looked up from germline, CDR1 is MNHEY and CDR2 is SMNVEV (reference sequence). The CDR3 contains 13 residues. The CDR3 spells CASSPFSTDTQYF. Here the CDR3 DNA reads TGTGCCAGCAGTCCCTTCAGCACAGATACGCAGTATTTT.

This chain uses TRBV13 with TRBJ1-4; the match to TRBD1 covers 9 bases. Germline trimming cut 5 bases from V and 8 bases from J; bases unmatched to any gene: 27. Per the germline V gene, CDR1 is PRHDT and CDR2 is FYEKMQ (reference sequence). The CDR3 loop spans 21 amino acids. The CDR3 spells CASSLTSPTGGPTPELEKLFF. The CDR3 DNA is TGTGCCAGCAGCCTCACATCCCCGACAGGGGGTCCCACCCCAGAGTTAGAAAAACTGTTTTTT. The full variable domain, with the rest looked up from reference TRBV13 and TRBJ1-4, is AAGVIQSPRHLIKEKRETATLKCYPIPRHDTVYWYQQGPGQDPQFLISFYEKMQSDKGSIPDRFSAQQFSDYHSELNMSSLELGDSALYFCASSLTSPTGGPTPELEKLFFGSGTQLSVL.

The rearrangement links TRBV5-6 to TRBJ2-7; TRBD2 aligns across 8 bases. Germline V gives CDR1 SGHDT, CDR2 YYEEEE. The CDR3 spans 14 residues. V lost 2 bases, J lost 3 bases, and 4 bases stayed unmatched. The CDR3 DNA follows: TGTGCCAGCAGCTTCAGCGGGAGATACTACGAGCAGTACTTC. This codes for CASSFSGRYYEQYF.

This clone was observed a single time. The rearrangement joins TRBV19 to TRBJ1-5; D gene unclear. The CDR3 runs 15 residues. Germline V CDR1 and CDR2: LNHDA, SQIVND (reference sequence). The V gene lost 4 bases and the J gene lost 6 bases, with 16 bases spanning the gap. CDR3 DNA sequence: TGTGCCAGTAGTAAGGAACCGCCGCTGGGTCAGCCCCAGCATTTT. This codes for CASSKEPPLGQPQHF.

The chain links TRBV11-2 to TRBJ2-7; no clear D. The CDR3 sequence is 13 residues long. Germline CDR1 reads SGHAT; CDR2 reads FQNNGV. Deletions cut 3 bases from V and 6 bases from J, with 12 bases between. In DNA form, the CDR3 reads TGTGCCAGCAGCTTCCGGGCCGATACCGAGCAGTACTTC. Amino acids: CASSFRADTEQYF.

This rearrangement joins TRBV28 to TRBJ2-5, with TRBD1 as a possible D gene (6 bases). Germline assignment: CDR1 MDHEN and CDR2 SYDVKM. CDR3 length: 12 amino acids. DNA of the CDR3: TGTGCGTCAGGGGTTAATCAAGAGACCCAGTACTTC. Residues: CASGVNQETQYF.

The CDR3 region is CASSISFSYEQYF. The CDR3 DNA sequence: TGTGCCAGTAGTATTAGCTTCTCCTACGAGCAGTACTTC. The rearrangement links TRBV19 to TRBJ2-7, with D unresolved. Deletions cut 3 bases from V and 0 bases from J, with 6 bases between. CDR3 length: 13 residues. Germline values: CDR1 LNHDA, CDR2 SQIVND (reference sequence).

The chain employs TRBV27 and TRBJ2-1, with 14 bases aligning to TRBD2. The CDR3 runs to 18 residues. V lost 5 bases to trimming and J lost 2 bases; unmatched junction nucleotides: 8. CDR1 is MNHEY and CDR2 is SMNVEV in the germline V gene (reference sequence). The CDR3 sequence: CASSQTSGRAKTYNEQFF. The CDR3 DNA reads TGTGCCAGCAGTCAGACTAGCGGGAGGGCTAAGACCTACAATGAGCAGTTCTTC.

The V call is TRBV2, the J call TRBJ2-7, with 7 bases matching TRBD1. Germline trimming cut 4 bases from V and 11 bases from J; bases unmatched to any gene: 14. The CDR3 is made up of 14 amino acids. Germline values: CDR1 SNHLY, CDR2 FYNNEI. The CDR3 loop is CASSGSAGGNLEYF. The DNA for the CDR3 is TGTGCCAGCAGTGGTTCGGCAGGGGGTAATCTCGAGTACTTC. Complete variable domain (other parts from reference TRBV2 and TRBJ2-7): EPEVTQTPSHQVTQMGQEVILRCVPISNHLYFYWYRQILGQKVEFLVSFYNNEISEKSEIFDDQFSVERPDGSNFTLKIRSTKLEDSAMYFCASSGSAGGNLEYFGPGTRLTVT.

This chain connects TRBV9 to TRBJ1-1; D is possibly TRBD1 (5 bases). CDR3 length equals 15 residues. V lost 3 bases and J lost 4, with 16 bases in between. CDR1 SGDLS and CDR2 YYNGEE come from the germline V gene. The CDR3 spells CASSAFPDGTTEAFF. CDR3 nucleotide sequence: TGTGCCAGCAGCGCATTCCCCGACGGGACCACTGAAGCTTTCTTT.

This chain uses TRBV19 with TRBJ2-5, with D possibly TRBD2 on 6 matching bases. This CDR3 comprises 13 residues. The germline CDR1 and CDR2 sequences are LNHDA and SQIVND (reference sequence). V was clipped by 5 bases and J by 1 base, with 8 bases between them. CDR3 in DNA: TGTGCCAGTAGTCACGGGGGCCAAGAGACCCAGTACTTC. Translating it yields CASSHGGQETQYF.

The J gene is TRBJ2-1, the V gene TRBV27; 7 positions match TRBD2. The CDR3 consists of 14 residues. The junction had 3 bases not matched to a gene; V was cut back by 5 bases and J by 2 bases. Germline CDR1 reads MNHEY; CDR2 reads SMNVEV (reference sequence). The CDR3 DNA is TGTGCCAGCAGTATAGCGGGCCCCTACAATGAGCAGTTCTTC. Translated, it gives CASSIAGPYNEQFF.

The chain recombines TRBV6-4 with TRBJ2-7; 8 bases are shared with TRBD1. The CDR3 length is 14 residues. Trimming at V came to 4 bases and at J to 4 bases, leaving 6 bases not matched to a gene. Germline V gene sequence: CDR1 MRHNA, CDR2 SNTAGT. CDR3 residues: CASSAGGGKYEQYF. DNA of the CDR3: TGTGCCAGCAGTGCAGGGGGCGGAAAGTACGAGCAGTACTTC.

This chain connects TRBV10-1 to TRBJ1-5, with a tentative D call TRBD1 (5 bases). The germline CDR1 and CDR2 sequences are WNHNN and SYGVQD (reference sequence). Trimming stripped 2 bases from V and 4 bases from J, with 21 bases between. The CDR3 is 18 amino acids. The CDR3 loop reads CASSEPRPGGLRNQPQHF. The CDR3 bases are TGCGCCAGCAGTGAGCCCCGACCTGGGGGATTACGGAATCAGCCCCAGCATTTT.

The rearrangement joins TRBV6-5 to TRBJ2-7; D call uncertain. The CDR3 runs 15 residues. Germline CDR1 and CDR2: MNHEY and SVGAGI. V lost 2 bases to trimming and J lost 3 bases, with 14 bases between them. As DNA, the CDR3 is TGTGCCAGCAGTTACGCTCTGGCAGGTCACTACGAGCAGTACTTC. This sequence encodes CASSYALAGHYEQYF.

The chain is built from TRBV25-1 and TRBJ2-1; TRBD2 might be the D (6 bases). This CDR3 contains 16 residues. The V end lost 3 bases, the J end lost 0 bases, and 12 bases lay between the germline ends. Germline V lookup: CDR1 MGHDK, CDR2 SYGVNS. The chain's CDR3 is CASSDLTSPSYNEQFF. In DNA, the CDR3 is TGTGCCAGCAGTGACCTAACTAGCCCCTCCTACAATGAGCAGTTCTTC. Variable domain in full (rest from reference TRBV25-1 and TRBJ2-1): EADIYQTPRYLVIGTGKKITLECSQTMGHDKMYWYQQDPGMELHLIHYSYGVNSTEKGDLSSESTVSRIRTEHFPLTLESARPSHTSQYLCASSDLTSPSYNEQFFGPGTRLTVL.

V is TRBV11-2 and J is TRBJ2-1, with D tentatively TRBD2 (7 bases). Germline V gene lookup returns CDR1 SGHAT and CDR2 FQNNGV. The CDR3 has 14 amino acids. With 7 bases removed from V and 5 bases from J, the gap between germline ends came to 15 bases. The DNA for the CDR3 is TGTGCCAGCACCCCCCGGGGGGCGGACAATGAGCAGTTCTTC. As protein: CASTPRGADNEQFF.

The J gene is TRBJ1-1, the V gene TRBV27; 7 bases are shared with TRBD1. This CDR3 has 13 amino acids. Unmatched junction bases numbered 3, after V lost 1 base and J lost 7 bases. Germline V lookup: CDR1 MNHEY, CDR2 SMNVEV (reference sequence). The chain's CDR3 is CASSLWTGDEAFF. The CDR3 nucleotides read TGTGCCAGCAGTTTATGGACAGGTGATGAAGCTTTCTTT.

The V gene is TRBV28, the J gene TRBJ2-7, with TRBD2 as a possible D gene (6 bases). Trimming removed 4 bases at V and 2 bases at J, with 21 bases between. The CDR3 spans 17 residues. Germline CDR1 is MDHEN and CDR2 is SYDVKM. CDR3 coding DNA: TGTGCCAGCAGTTATCCCATAGAGGGCCCGGGAGCCTACGAGCAGTACTTC. It codes for CASSYPIEGPGAYEQYF. Full variable domain (remainder filled in from reference TRBV28 and TRBJ2-7): DVKVTQSSRYLVKRTGEKVFLECVQDMDHENMFWYRQDPGLGLRLIYFSYDVKMKEKGDIPEGYSVSREKKERFSLILESASTNQTSMYLCASSYPIEGPGAYEQYFGPGTRLTVT.

The chain uses TRBV9 and TRBJ2-5; 8 bases map to TRBD2. The assigned J gene may be wrong: the sequence end matches TRBJ2-7 better. The CDR3 runs 14 residues. The V gene's germline CDR1 is SGDLS and CDR2 YYNGEE. DNA for the CDR3: TGTGCCAGCAGCGTAGGCAGCGGGAGTTACGAGCAGTACTTC. Protein: CASSVGSGSYEQYF.

The chain links TRBV27 to TRBJ2-1; no definite D call. The CDR3 contains 16 residues. CDR1 is MNHEY and CDR2 is SMNVEV in the germline V gene (reference sequence). Trimming removed 0 bases at V and 8 bases at J, with 17 bases between. The CDR3 region is CASSLSVAGVTHEQFF. CDR3 coding DNA: TGTGCCAGCAGTTTATCCGTGGCTGGCGTAACGCATGAGCAGTTCTTC.

This chain joins TRBV6-1 and TRBJ1-2, with D possibly TRBD1 on 5 matching bases. This CDR3 has 13 residues. V gave up 5 bases and J gave up 6 bases, with 13 bases separating them. Germline V gene lookup returns CDR1 MNHNS and CDR2 SASEGT. CDR3 DNA: TGTGCCAGCAGTCCACGGGGGGGGGATGGCTACACCTTC. Protein sequence: CASSPRGGDGYTF.

The chain has TRBV2 and TRBJ2-1, with TRBD2 identical over 12 bases. Germline trimming cut 5 bases from V and 0 bases from J; bases unmatched to any gene: 11. CDR3 length: 19 amino acids. CDR1 and CDR2 (germline): SNHLY, FYNNEI. This chain's CDR3 is CASSMIGTSGPNSYNEQFF. Here the CDR3 DNA reads TGTGCCAGCAGTATGATCGGGACTAGCGGGCCCAACTCCTACAATGAGCAGTTCTTC.

The chain joins TRBV29-1 to TRBJ2-1, with TRBD1 matching over 9 bases. Germline V gene data show CDR1 as SQVTM and CDR2 as ANQGSEA. Germline trimming cut 1 base from V and 8 bases from J; bases unmatched to any gene: 12. The CDR3 length is 16 residues. CDR3: CSVEGALGQGRDEQFF. In DNA, the CDR3 is TGCAGCGTTGAAGGGGCCCTTGGACAGGGGAGGGATGAGCAGTTCTTC.

CDR3 loop: CASSERTGTNEKLFF. In DNA, the CDR3 is TGTGCCAGCAGCGAAAGGACAGGGACTAATGAAAAACTGTTTTTT. The chain has TRBV13 and TRBJ1-4; 8 bases are a match to TRBD1. Looked up from germline, CDR1 is PRHDT and CDR2 is FYEKMQ (reference sequence). The CDR3 extends over 15 amino acids. Unmatched junction bases numbered 4, after V lost 5 bases and J lost 2 bases.

V and J are TRBV5-4 and TRBJ2-5; 14 bases line up with TRBD2. V shed 9 bases and J 1 base; nucleotides not matched to a gene: 17. This CDR3 has 19 residues. Germline CDR1 reads SGHNT; CDR2 reads YYREEE (reference sequence). The CDR3 sequence: CAIGLKPGLAGDGQETQYF. The CDR3 bases are TGTGCCATCGGACTAAAACCGGGACTAGCGGGAGACGGCCAAGAGACCCAGTACTTC.

J is TRBJ2-5 and V is TRBV28; TRBD1 matches at 7 bases. This CDR3 spans 14 amino acids. CDR1 is MDHEN and CDR2 is SYDVKM in the germline V gene. Trimming at V came to 6 bases and at J to 5 bases, leaving 9 bases not matched to a gene. Written as DNA, the CDR3 is TGTGCCAGCAGAGGGACAGAAACGGGGGAGACCCAGTACTTC. Translating it yields CASRGTETGETQYF.

The chain links TRBV28 to TRBJ2-3; 7 bases match TRBD2. Germline CDR1 is MDHEN and CDR2 is SYDVKM. V trimming: 9 bases; J trimming: 4 bases; junction bases outside the gene matches: 4. The CDR3 extends over 12 amino acids. The CDR3 region has the DNA TGTGCCAGTACACGGGAGGCAGATACGCAGTATTTT. It translates to CASTREADTQYF.

This clone was counted a single time. V gene TRBV15 combines with J gene TRBJ2-7, with D possibly being TRBD1 or TRBD2 (5 bases each). Trimming removed 1 base from V and 5 bases from J, with 12 bases in between. This CDR3 has 14 residues. CDR1 and CDR2 (germline): LNHNV, YYDKDF (reference sequence). For the CDR3, the DNA is TGTGCCACCAGCAGAGGGGGCCGGGGCAACGAGCAGTACTTC. It is translated as CATSRGGRGNEQYF.

The J gene is TRBJ2-3, the V gene TRBV29-1; 9 nucleotides line up with TRBD2. CDR3 length equals 17 residues. CDR1 is SQVTM, CDR2 ANQGSEA, per germline. V shed 1 base and J 2 bases; nucleotides not matched to a gene: 10. The CDR3 nucleotides read TGCAGCGTTGAAGGGGTCCATGGACTAGCGTTCACAGATACGCAGTATTTT. Translating gives CSVEGVHGLAFTDTQYF.